The next 9 T cell receptor beta chains were all read from a single sample in a study of T cell repertoires in cytomegalovirus infection. Their specific antigens are unknown. TCRdb analysed the reads with MiXCR anew, one entry per CDR3 protein. The sample shows about 890,000 distinct CDR3 sequences, roughly 31% of them seen only once. Source: cultured CD8+ T cells from PBMCs, taken from culture after CMV antigen stimulation. The receptors were sampled from a human donor in good health (CMV status not recorded). Some clones in this sample may be carry-over from other donors' samples.

About this clonotype itself: A read error may produce the germline difference seen at one junction end. This chain joins TRBV6-8 and TRBJ2-2, with D maybe TRBD1 (6 bases). The CDR3 covers 14 residues. Germline-derived CDR1 and CDR2 are MNHGY and SAAAGT. The CDR3 nucleotides are TGTGTCAGCAGTATCGACAGGCCGACCGGGGAGCTGTTTTTT. Its translation: CVSSIDRPTGELFF.

This clonotype was observed a handful of times. This sequence joins TRBV27 and TRBJ1-1; D is undetermined. This CDR3 spans 15 amino acids. Trimming shortened V by 6 bases and J by 8 bases, and 22 bases separated the two germline ends. The germline V gene encodes CDR1 MNHEY and CDR2 SMNVEV (reference sequence). CDR3 DNA sequence: TGTGCCAGCAGCTCACACATGCCCCCTTGGTTGGAAGCTTTCTTT. This gives the protein CASSSHMPPWLEAFF.

This clonotype was observed at least ten times. The V and J genes are TRBV7-8 and TRBJ2-1; the match to TRBD2 covers 9 bases. V gave up 0 bases and J gave up 7 bases; unmatched junction bases: 7. CDR1 SGHVS and CDR2 FQNEAQ come from the germline V gene. There are 16 residues in the CDR3. CDR3 sequence reads: CASSLAPRGGLNEQFF. The DNA of the CDR3 is TGTGCCAGCAGCTTAGCCCCGCGGGGGGGCTTAAATGAGCAGTTCTTC.

The V call is TRBV25-1, the J call TRBJ1-5, with TRBD1 matching over 8 bases. Germline V lookup: CDR1 MGHDK, CDR2 SYGVNS. The V gene end was trimmed by 3 bases and the J gene end by 6 bases; junction bases not matched to a gene: 7. This CDR3 contains 15 residues. As DNA, the CDR3 is TGTGCCAGCAGTGATTCAGACAGGGGTGGTCAGCCCCAGCATTTT. Translating gives CASSDSDRGGQPQHF.

The chain employs TRBV7-9 and TRBJ2-7; 8 nucleotides align to TRBD1. V was pared by 5 bases and J by 2 bases, with 8 bases of the junction left unmatched. Germline V CDR1 and CDR2: SEHNR, FQNEAQ (reference sequence). The CDR3 loop spans 15 amino acids. The CDR3 reads CASSNRQGPTYEQYF. Here the CDR3 DNA reads TGTGCCAGCAGCAATCGACAGGGGCCGACCTACGAGCAGTACTTC.

This clonotype was seen a handful of times. V gene TRBV6-1 combines with J gene TRBJ1-2; D may be TRBD1 (5 bases). Trimming shortened V by 5 bases and J by 8 bases, and 12 bases separated the two germline ends. The CDR3 has 12 amino acids. Germline CDR1 reads MNHNS; CDR2 reads SASEGT. The CDR3 loop is CASSYAGRGYTF. DNA for the CDR3: TGTGCCAGCAGTTACGCAGGGAGAGGCTACACCTTC.

DNA for the CDR3: TGCAGCGTTGAAGATTGGGGCATAACTAGAGGCTACACCTTC. Protein sequence: CSVEDWGITRGYTF. The chain couples TRBV29-1 to TRBJ1-2, with D possibly matching TRBD1 (5 bases). The CDR3 has 14 amino acids. Germline V gene sequence: CDR1 SQVTM, CDR2 ANQGSEA. V dropped 0 bases and J dropped 8 bases, with 16 bases sitting between them.

J is TRBJ2-4 and V is TRBV11-2; no reliable D call. Trimming left V 1 base short and J 0 bases short, with 22 bases between. The CDR3 sequence is 20 residues long. Germline V gene data show CDR1 as SGHAT and CDR2 as FQNNGV. The CDR3 here is CASSLVYRALPSEAKNIQYF. In nucleotides, the CDR3 is TGTGCCAGCAGCTTAGTGTACCGGGCTCTCCCCTCGGAAGCCAAAAACATTCAGTACTTC.

V usage is TRBV7-6 and J usage is TRBJ1-3, with 12 bases fitting TRBD1. This CDR3 is 17 amino acids long. Germline lookup yields CDR1 SGHVS and CDR2 FNYEAQ. V was clipped by 6 bases and J by 4 bases; unmatched bases: 10. CDR3 in DNA: TGTGCCAGCAGGACAAAGGGACAGGGGGCGTCAGGAAACACCATATATTTT. Residues: CASRTKGQGASGNTIYF. Together with reference TRBV7-6 and TRBJ1-3, the CDR3 gives the full variable domain: GAGVSQSPRYKVTKRGQDVALRCDPISGHVSLYWYRQALGQGPEFLTYFNYEAQQDKSGLPNDRFSAERPEGSISTLTIQRTEQRDSAMYRCASRTKGQGASGNTIYFGEGSWLTVV.